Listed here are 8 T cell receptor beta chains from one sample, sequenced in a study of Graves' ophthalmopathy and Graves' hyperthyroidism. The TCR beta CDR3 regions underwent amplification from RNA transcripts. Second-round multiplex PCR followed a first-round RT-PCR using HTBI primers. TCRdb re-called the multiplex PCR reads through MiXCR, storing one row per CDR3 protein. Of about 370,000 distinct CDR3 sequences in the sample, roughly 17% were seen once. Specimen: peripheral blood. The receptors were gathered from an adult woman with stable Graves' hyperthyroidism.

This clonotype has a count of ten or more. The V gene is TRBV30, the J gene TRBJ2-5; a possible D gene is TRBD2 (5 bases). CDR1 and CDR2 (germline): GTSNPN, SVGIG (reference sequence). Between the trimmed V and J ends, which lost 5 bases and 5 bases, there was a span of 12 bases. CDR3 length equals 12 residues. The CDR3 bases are TGTGCCTGGGGGCCCCGAGGGGAGACCCAGTACTTC. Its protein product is CAWGPRGETQYF.

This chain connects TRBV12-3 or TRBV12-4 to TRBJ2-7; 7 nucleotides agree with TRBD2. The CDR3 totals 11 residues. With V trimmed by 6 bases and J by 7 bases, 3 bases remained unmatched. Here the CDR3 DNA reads TGTGCCAGCAGAGCCGGGGGGGAGCAGTACTTC. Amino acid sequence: CASRAGGEQYF.

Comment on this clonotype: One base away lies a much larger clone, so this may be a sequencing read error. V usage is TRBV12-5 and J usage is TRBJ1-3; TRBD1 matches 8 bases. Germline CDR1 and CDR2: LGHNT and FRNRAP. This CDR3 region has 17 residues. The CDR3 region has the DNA TGTGCTATTGGTTTAGTGTCAGGGGGCCAGGCTGGAAACACCATATATTTT. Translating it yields CAIGLVSGGQAGNTIYF.

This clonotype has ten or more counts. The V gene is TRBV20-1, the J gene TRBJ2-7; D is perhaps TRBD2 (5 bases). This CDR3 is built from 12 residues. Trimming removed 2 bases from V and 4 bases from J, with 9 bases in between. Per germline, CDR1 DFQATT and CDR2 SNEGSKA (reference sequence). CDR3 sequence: CSARQEVYEQYF. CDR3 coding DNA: TGCAGTGCTAGACAGGAGGTTTACGAGCAGTACTTC.

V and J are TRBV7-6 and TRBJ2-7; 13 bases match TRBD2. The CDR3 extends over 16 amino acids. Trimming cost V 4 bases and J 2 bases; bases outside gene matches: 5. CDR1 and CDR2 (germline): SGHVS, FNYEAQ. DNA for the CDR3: TGTGCCAGCAGCTCACTAGCGGGAGGGCCCCCCTACGAGCAGTACTTC. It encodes CASSSLAGGPPYEQYF.

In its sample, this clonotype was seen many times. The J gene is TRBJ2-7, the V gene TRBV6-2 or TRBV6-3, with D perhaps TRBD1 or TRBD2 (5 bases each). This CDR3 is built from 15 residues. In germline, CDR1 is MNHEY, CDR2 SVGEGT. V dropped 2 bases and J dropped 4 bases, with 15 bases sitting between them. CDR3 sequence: CASSYLQGAAYEQYF. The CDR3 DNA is TGTGCCAGCAGTTACCTCCAGGGAGCGGCTTACGAGCAGTACTTC.

CDR3 residues: CAWSQGGGNQPQHF. The CDR3 coding sequence is TGTGCCTGGAGCCAAGGGGGCGGGAATCAGCCCCAGCATTTT. J is TRBJ1-5 and V is TRBV30, with 7 bases identical to TRBD1. CDR1 and CDR2 from the germline V gene are GTSNPN and SVGIG (reference sequence). The CDR3 loop spans 14 amino acids. V shed 3 bases, J shed 4 bases, and the junction held 6 bases outside the gene matches.

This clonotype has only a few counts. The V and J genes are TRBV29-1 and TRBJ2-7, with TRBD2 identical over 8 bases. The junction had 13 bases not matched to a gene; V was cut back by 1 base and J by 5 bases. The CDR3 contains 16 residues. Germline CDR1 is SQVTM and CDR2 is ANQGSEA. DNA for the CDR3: TGCAGCGTTGAAGCAACCTTACCGGGACTAGGAAACGAGCAGTACTTC. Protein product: CSVEATLPGLGNEQYF.